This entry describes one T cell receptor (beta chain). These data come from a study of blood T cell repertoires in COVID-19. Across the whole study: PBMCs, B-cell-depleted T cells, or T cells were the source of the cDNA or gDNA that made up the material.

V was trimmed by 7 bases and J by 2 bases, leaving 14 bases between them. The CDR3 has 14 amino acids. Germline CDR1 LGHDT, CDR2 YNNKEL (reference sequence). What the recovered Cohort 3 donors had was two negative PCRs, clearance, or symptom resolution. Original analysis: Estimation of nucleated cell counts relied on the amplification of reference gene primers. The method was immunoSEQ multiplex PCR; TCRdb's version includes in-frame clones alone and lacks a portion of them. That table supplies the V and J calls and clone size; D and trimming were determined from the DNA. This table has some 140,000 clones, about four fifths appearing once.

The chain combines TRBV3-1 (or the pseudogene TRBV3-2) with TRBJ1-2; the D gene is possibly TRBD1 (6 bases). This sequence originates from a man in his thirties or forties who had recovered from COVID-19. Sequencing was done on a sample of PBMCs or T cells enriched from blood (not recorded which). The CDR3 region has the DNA TGTGCCAGCACCGCCCTTGACAGGAACTATGGCTACACCTTC. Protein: CASTALDRNYGYTF.